The 14 T cell receptor beta chains reported below all come from one sample, sequenced in a study of shared clonotypes between healthy human individuals. Produced via immunoSEQ multiplex PCR; TCRdb's table is partial and in-frame only. The table records around 100,000 clones, roughly 69% of them present only once. Material: memory CD8+ T cells sorted from blood. Subset in this sample: CD45RO+ cells pooled with CCR7-negative TemRA cells. The receptor source for this set is a man between 25 and 39 years old in good health.

The rearrangement links TRBV7-2 to TRBJ2-1; D not resolved. Trimming left V 1 base short and J 8 bases short, with 12 bases between. Per the germline V gene, CDR1 is SGHTA and CDR2 is FQGNSA. This CDR3 has 14 residues. The CDR3 is CASSLGVRWDEQFF. As DNA, the CDR3 is TGTGCCAGCAGCTTAGGGGTTCGCTGGGATGAGCAGTTCTTC. Drawing the rest from reference TRBV7-2 and TRBJ2-1, the complete variable domain is GAGVSQSPSNKVTEKGKDVELRCDPISGHTALYWYRQSLGQGLEFLIYFQGNSAPDKSGLPSDRFSAERTGGSVSTLTIQRTQQEDSAVYLCASSLGVRWDEQFFGPGTRLTVL.

The genes are TRBV27 and TRBJ2-1; no clear D gene. The CDR3 is 14 residues long. V lost 2 bases and J lost 7, with 12 bases in between. The V gene's germline CDR1 is MNHEY and CDR2 SMNVEV (reference sequence). The CDR3 here is CASSLALPRNEQFF. The CDR3 DNA reads as TGTGCCAGCAGTTTAGCCCTGCCCCGGAATGAGCAGTTCTTC.

The rearrangement links TRBV9 to TRBJ2-3; D gene unclear. The CDR3 extends over 15 amino acids. Germline V gene data show CDR1 as SGDLS and CDR2 as YYNGEE. V lost 1 base and J 0 bases, leaving 9 bases between the germline ends. CDR3 bases: TGTGCCAGCAGCGTATCAGGTACTAGCACAGATACGCAGTATTTT. Its translation is CASSVSGTSTDTQYF.

This clone showed up just once. The junction and the germline gene differ at one end; a read error may be behind it. The chain carries TRBV15 and TRBJ1-4, with 9 bases aligning to TRBD1. CDR3 size: 11 residues. CDR1 and CDR2 from the germline V gene are LNHNV and YYDKDF (reference sequence). CDR3 DNA sequence: TGTGCCACCAGCGCGGGACAGGGTTTCTATTTT. Amino acids: CATSAGQGFYF.

The chain couples TRBV11-3 to TRBJ2-2, with D unresolved. The CDR3 covers 13 residues. The V and J ends lost 2 bases and 4 bases respectively, with 5 bases between them. The germline V gene encodes CDR1 SGHNT and CDR2 YENEEA. This CDR3 reads CASSLSPTGELFF. The CDR3 region has the DNA TGTGCCAGCAGCTTATCGCCCACCGGGGAGCTGTTTTTT.

This clone showed up just a few times. The chain employs TRBV6-5 and TRBJ2-7; 10 nucleotides match TRBD2. The trim removed 2 bases at V and 4 bases at J, leaving 8 bases unmatched. CDR3 size: 16 residues. The germline V gene has CDR1 MNHEY and CDR2 SVGAGI. The CDR3 here is CASSYAGTSALYEQYF. The CDR3 nucleotides are TGTGCCAGCAGTTACGCCGGGACTAGCGCGTTATACGAGCAGTACTTC.

The J gene is TRBJ1-2, the V gene TRBV19; 9 nucleotides align to TRBD1. This CDR3 is 12 amino acids long. Germline loops: CDR1 LNHDA, CDR2 SQIVND (reference sequence). With V trimmed by 7 bases and J by 7 bases, 4 bases remained unmatched. CDR3 loop: CASTGTGSGYTF. In DNA form, the CDR3 reads TGTGCCAGTACCGGGACAGGGTCTGGCTACACCTTC.

This clone appeared a few times. The chain recombines TRBV2 with TRBJ1-4, with D hard to call. The CDR3 is 15 residues long. The germline V gene encodes CDR1 SNHLY and CDR2 FYNNEI. Between the trimmed V and J ends, which lost 5 bases and 0 bases, there was a span of 10 bases. The CDR3 sequence: CASSPGSATNEKLFF. In DNA, the CDR3 is TGTGCCAGCAGTCCTGGGTCTGCAACTAATGAAAAACTGTTTTTT.

The J gene is TRBJ2-5, the V gene TRBV5-6; 12 bases match TRBD2. The CDR3 extends over 18 amino acids. Trimming removed 1 base from V and 2 bases from J; junction bases left unmatched: 9. Looked up from germline, CDR1 is SGHDT and CDR2 is YYEEEE. The CDR3 DNA reads TGTGCCAGCAGCTTGTGGCTAGCGGGAGGGAAACTACAAGAGACCCAGTACTTC. Protein sequence: CASSLWLAGGKLQETQYF.

This clone was counted only a few times. This sequence joins TRBV2 and TRBJ2-5; D perhaps matches TRBD1 (5 bases). Germline CDR1 is SNHLY and CDR2 is FYNNEI. Trimming took off 8 bases at V and 1 base at J, with 8 bases between the two ends. The CDR3 totals 12 residues. CDR3 sequence reads: CASGASQETQYF. Written as DNA, the CDR3 is TGTGCCAGCGGGGCATCCCAAGAGACCCAGTACTTC.

CDR3 nucleotides: TGTGCCAGCAGCTTAGATGTTCGGGGGGGTGAGCAGTTCTTC. Its translation is CASSLDVRGGEQFF. J is TRBJ2-1 and V is TRBV7-9; TRBD2 agrees at 8 bases. With V trimmed by 1 base and J by 9 bases, 5 bases remained unmatched. CDR1 and CDR2 (germline): SEHNR, FQNEAQ (reference sequence). This CDR3 is built from 14 residues.

The chain has TRBV6-1 and TRBJ2-7; possibly TRBD1 for D (5 bases). This CDR3 region has 16 residues. Trimming left V 2 bases short and J 5 bases short, with 19 bases between. Germline-derived CDR1 and CDR2 are MNHNS and SASEGT. The CDR3 coding sequence is TGTGCCAGCAGTGAACCCCAGGGAACAGGATTGGACGAGCAGTACTTC. Its translation is CASSEPQGTGLDEQYF.

This chain connects TRBV5-1 to TRBJ1-2, with 7 bases aligning to TRBD1. The J segment lost 8 bases and the V segment lost 4 bases, leaving 14 bases of the junction unmatched. This CDR3 region has 15 residues. Looked up from germline, CDR1 is SGHRS and CDR2 is YFSETQ. CDR3 in amino acids: CASSPSTTGLNGYTF. In DNA form, the CDR3 reads TGCGCCAGCAGCCCATCGACGACAGGGTTGAACGGCTACACCTTC.

This clone has only one observation. This rearrangement joins TRBV4-1 to TRBJ2-1; D is tentatively TRBD1 or TRBD2 (5 bases each). The germline CDR1 and CDR2 sequences are MGHRA and YSYEKL. The V and J ends lost 2 bases and 10 bases respectively, with 15 bases between them. The CDR3 is 14 residues long. The CDR3 nucleotides are TGCGCCAGCAGCCAATCCCAGGGACGAAAGGAGCAGTTCTTC. It yields the protein CASSQSQGRKEQFF.